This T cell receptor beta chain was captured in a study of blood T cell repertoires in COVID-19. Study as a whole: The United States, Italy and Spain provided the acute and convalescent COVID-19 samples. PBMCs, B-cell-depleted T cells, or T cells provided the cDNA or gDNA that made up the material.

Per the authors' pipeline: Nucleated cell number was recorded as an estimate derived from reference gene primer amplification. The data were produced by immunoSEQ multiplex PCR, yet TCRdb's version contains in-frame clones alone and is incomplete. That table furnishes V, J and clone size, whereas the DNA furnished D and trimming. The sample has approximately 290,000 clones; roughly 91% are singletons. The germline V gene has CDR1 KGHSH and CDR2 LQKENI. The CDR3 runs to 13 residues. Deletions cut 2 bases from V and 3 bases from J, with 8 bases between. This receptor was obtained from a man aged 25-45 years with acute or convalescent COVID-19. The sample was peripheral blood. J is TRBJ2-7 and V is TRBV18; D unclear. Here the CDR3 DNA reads TGTGCCAGCTCACCATCTCTAAGCTACGAGCAGTACTTC. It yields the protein CASSPSLSYEQYF.